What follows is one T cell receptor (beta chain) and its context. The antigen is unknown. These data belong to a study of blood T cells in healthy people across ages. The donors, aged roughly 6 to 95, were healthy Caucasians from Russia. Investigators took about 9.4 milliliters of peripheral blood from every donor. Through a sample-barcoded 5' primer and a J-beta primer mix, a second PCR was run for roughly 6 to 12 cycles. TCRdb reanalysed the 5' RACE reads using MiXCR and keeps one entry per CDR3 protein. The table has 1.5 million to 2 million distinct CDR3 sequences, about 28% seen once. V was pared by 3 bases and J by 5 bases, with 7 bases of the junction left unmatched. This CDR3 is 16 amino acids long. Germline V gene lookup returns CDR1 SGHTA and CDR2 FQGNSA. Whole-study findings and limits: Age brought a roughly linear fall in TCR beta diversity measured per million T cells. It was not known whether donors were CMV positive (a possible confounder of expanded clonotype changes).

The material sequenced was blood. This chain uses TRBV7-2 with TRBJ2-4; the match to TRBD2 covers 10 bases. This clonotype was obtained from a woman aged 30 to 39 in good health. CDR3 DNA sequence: TGTGCCAGCAGCTTGGTAACTAGCGGGACTGAAAACATTCAGTACTTC. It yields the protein CASSLVTSGTENIQYF. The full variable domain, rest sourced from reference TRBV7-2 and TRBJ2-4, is GAGVSQSPSNKVTEKGKDVELRCDPISGHTALYWYRQSLGQGLEFLIYFQGNSAPDKSGLPSDRFSAERTGGSVSTLTIQRTQQEDSAVYLCASSLVTSGTENIQYFGAGTRLSVL.